Listed below are T cell receptor beta chains from one sample, sequenced in a study of blood T cell repertoires in COVID-19. Only in-frame clones appear in the TCRdb table, and some are missing; sequencing was by immunoSEQ multiplex PCR. This sample has 180,000 or so clones, with 75% to 80% found just once. The sample was peripheral blood. The receptors originated from a woman in her fifties or sixties with active or convalescent COVID-19. CDR3s include the opening cysteine and the closing phenylalanine or tryptophan. The D gene is left open where the match is weak. A row's size may be missing; if present it is once, few, many or a size class.

cdr3_aa cdr3_nt clone_size j_call d_call v_call
CASSQDRNRVETQYF TGTGCCAGCAGCCAAGATAGGAACAGGGTAGAGACCCAGTACTTC - TRBJ2-5 - TRBV3-1/TRBV3-2
CASSQGSSGSGETQYF TGCGCCAGCAGCCAAGGGAGTAGCGGGAGTGGAGAGACCCAGTACTTC few TRBJ2-5 TRBD2 TRBV4-3
CASRASGPTDTQYF TGTGCCAGCCGGGCAAGCGGCCCCACAGATACGCAGTATTTT - TRBJ2-3 - TRBV25-1
CASKPSDREDYTF TGTGCCAGCAAGCCTTCGGACAGGGAGGACTACACCTTC few TRBJ1-2 TRBD1 TRBV6-1
CASSITYEQYF TGTGCCAGCAGCATCACCTACGAGCAGTACTTC - TRBJ2-7 - TRBV2
CASSSWTGGSYEQYF TGTGCCAGCAGCTCCTGGACAGGGGGCTCCTACGAGCAGTACTTC - TRBJ2-7 - TRBV21-1
CASSLVFGNEQFF TGTGCCAGCAGCTTAGTGTTCGGGAATGAGCAGTTCTTC - TRBJ2-1 - TRBV7-2
CASSLDVSDNNSPLHF TGTGCCAGCAGCTTAGATGTGTCAGATAATAATTCACCCCTCCACTTT once TRBJ1-6 - TRBV7-9
CASSREAGNQPQHF TGTGCCAGTAGTCGTGAGGCAGGGAATCAGCCCCAGCATTTT - TRBJ1-5 - TRBV19
CASSLVGPGLAAEQFF TGTGCCAGCAGCTTAGTTGGACCGGGACTAGCAGCTGAGCAGTTCTTC - TRBJ2-1 TRBD2 TRBV7-8
CASSLRFGDTQYF TGTGCCAGCAGCTTAAGATTCGGAGATACGCAGTATTTT - TRBJ2-3 - TRBV7-2
CASRSPGGNTDTQYF TGTGCCAGCAGGTCTCCAGGGGGCAACACAGATACGCAGTATTTT - TRBJ2-3 TRBD1 TRBV28
CAWSVRGYEQFF TGTGCCTGGAGTGTACGTGGCTATGAGCAGTTCTTC - TRBJ2-1 - TRBV30
CASSLNSAGELFF TGTGCCAGCAGCTTAAACTCGGCCGGGGAGCTGTTTTTT - TRBJ2-2 - TRBV11-3
CASSSGTGPYGQFF TGTGCCAGCAGCTCGGGGACAGGGCCTTATGGGCAGTTCTTC - TRBJ2-1 TRBD1 TRBV7-8
CAVGRLAGGNEQFF TGTGCCGTAGGGAGACTAGCGGGAGGCAATGAGCAGTTCTTC - TRBJ2-1 TRBD2 TRBV7-9
CSVEGTRADTQYF TGCAGCGTTGAAGGGACACGGGCAGATACGCAGTATTTT - TRBJ2-3 - TRBV29-1
CASSLVVPGEQFF TGTGCCAGCAGCTTGGTCGTGCCGGGTGAGCAGTTCTTC - TRBJ2-1 - TRBV5-6
CASSPGTVGEKLFF TGTGCCAGCAGCCCTGGGACAGTCGGGGAAAAACTGTTTTTT - TRBJ1-4 TRBD1 TRBV7-2
CASSMDSRGNQPQHF TGTGCCAGTAGTATGGACAGTCGAGGAAATCAGCCCCAGCATTTT - TRBJ1-5 - TRBV19
CASSSTGPNTGYGYTF TGTGCCAGCAGTTCTACCGGGCCGAACACGGGGTATGGCTACACCTTC - TRBJ1-2 - TRBV6-5
CASSESGFSNTQYF TGTGCCAGCAGTGAATCGGGATTTTCGAATACGCAGTATTTT - TRBJ2-3 - TRBV2
CATSRDQGQGGEKLFF TGTGCCACCAGCAGAGATCAGGGACAGGGGGGTGAAAAACTGTTTTTT - TRBJ1-4 TRBD1 TRBV15
CASSESGWRANEKLFF TGTGCCAGCAGTGAATCCGGGTGGCGGGCTAATGAAAAACTGTTTTTT - TRBJ1-4 - TRBV25-1
CASSIRGGGMLNEQFF TGTGCCAGTAGTATTAGGGGCGGGGGGATGTTAAATGAGCAGTTCTTC - TRBJ2-1 TRBD2 TRBV19
CARSPTGSGGVSYEQYF TGTGCCAGAAGCCCTACAGGGAGCGGGGGGGTCTCCTACGAGCAGTACTTC - TRBJ2-7 TRBD2 TRBV5-3
CASSEDRASGYTF TGTGCCAGCAGCGAGGACAGGGCTTCTGGCTACACCTTC - TRBJ1-2 TRBD1 TRBV7-9
CASSLMPGQETQYF TGCGCCAGCAGCTTGATGCCAGGACAAGAGACCCAGTACTTC few TRBJ2-5 - TRBV5-1
CASGGLLQETQYF TGTGCCAGCGGGGGACTTTTACAAGAGACCCAGTACTTC - TRBJ2-5 - TRBV2
CASSRPGEVTGANVLTF TGTGCCAGCAGCCGGCCAGGGGAAGTGACTGGGGCCAACGTCCTGACTTTC - TRBJ2-6 - TRBV4-2
CASSYNRGRSEQYF TGTGCCAGCAGTTACAACAGGGGGCGGAGTGAGCAGTACTTC - TRBJ2-7 TRBD1 TRBV6-5
CASSPRTGSGNTIYF TGTGCCAGCAGCCCTCGGACAGGGTCTGGAAACACCATATATTTT - TRBJ1-3 TRBD1 TRBV3-1/TRBV3-2
CASSYKVDTSKHF TGTGCCAGCAGTTACAAAGTGGACACGTCTAAACATTTT few TRBJ1-5 - TRBV27
CAWVTGTGKETQYF TGTGCCTGGGTCACCGGGACTGGGAAAGAGACCCAGTACTTC once TRBJ2-5 - TRBV30
CASSQGRGPIRENQYF TGTGCCAGCAGCCAAGGTCGAGGGCCGATTCGGGAAAATCAGTACTTC - TRBJ2-4 - TRBV3-1/TRBV3-2
CATRDRGLNTEAFF TGTGCCACCCGGGACAGGGGGCTCAACACTGAAGCTTTCTTT - TRBJ1-1 TRBD1 TRBV28
CATSEAGAHQPQHF TGTGCCACCAGTGAGGCGGGGGCACATCAGCCCCAGCATTTT - TRBJ1-5 - TRBV24-1
CATNTGRGNEQFF TGTGCCACCAATACCGGGAGGGGGAATGAGCAGTTCTTC few TRBJ2-1 TRBD2 TRBV24-1
CASSQLGQGGNEKLFF TGCGCCAGCAGCCAATTGGGACAGGGAGGTAATGAAAAACTGTTTTTT - TRBJ1-4 TRBD1 TRBV4-3
CASSGASTGVYGYTF TGTGCCAGCAGTGGGGCTTCAACAGGAGTCTATGGCTACACCTTC many TRBJ1-2 - TRBV27
CASSYSGYRGHAGYTF TGTGCCAGCAGTTACTCGGGATACAGGGGGCATGCTGGCTACACCTTC - TRBJ1-2 TRBD1 TRBV6-5
CASSSHGGFGTNEKLFF TGTGCCAGCAGTTCCCATGGAGGGTTCGGCACTAATGAAAAACTGTTTTTT - TRBJ1-4 - TRBV27
CASSQAGTSGRLYNEQFF TGTGCCAGCAGCCAAGCTGGGACTAGCGGGAGGTTGTACAATGAGCAGTTCTTC - TRBJ2-1 TRBD2 TRBV4-2